The 28 T cell receptor beta chains in this list originate from one sample, sequenced in a study of shared clonotypes between healthy human individuals. Libraries were prepared by immunoSEQ multiplex PCR; TCRdb keeps only in-frame clonotypes and omits some of them. Among more than 450,000 clones listed, approximately 85% were seen once. Input material: PBMCs. The receptors were sampled from a middle-aged woman in good health. Some clones in this sample may be carry-over from other donors' samples.

The gene calls are TRBV11-2 and TRBJ2-7; D possibly corresponds to TRBD1 (5 bases). Germline loops: CDR1 SGHAT, CDR2 FQNNGV. The CDR3 loop spans 14 amino acids. V gave up 1 base and J gave up 12 bases, with 19 bases separating them. CDR3 bases: TGTGCCAGCAGCTTAGGGACATTGCCACCCCGGCTGTACTTC. This gives the protein CASSLGTLPPRLYF.

V gene TRBV7-9 combines with J gene TRBJ2-3, with 7 bases that match TRBD2. This CDR3 is built from 15 residues. J was trimmed by 0 bases and V by 5 bases; bases with no gene match: 5. Germline V lookup: CDR1 SEHNR, CDR2 FQNEAQ (reference sequence). In nucleotides, the CDR3 is TGTGCCAGCAGCAAAGACGGGAGGAGCACAGATACGCAGTATTTT. It codes for CASSKDGRSTDTQYF.

The CDR3 sequence is CASSEQGREQYF. The CDR3 coding sequence is TGTGCCAGCAGTGAACAGGGGCGCGAGCAGTACTTC. The J gene is TRBJ2-7, the V gene TRBV28, with 7 positions matching TRBD1. The CDR3 has 12 amino acids. The J segment lost 6 bases and the V segment lost 5 bases, leaving 4 bases of the junction unmatched. Germline values: CDR1 MDHEN, CDR2 SYDVKM.

This rearrangement joins TRBV11-2 to TRBJ2-7, with 7 nucleotides matching TRBD2. Germline loops: CDR1 SGHAT, CDR2 FQNNGV. CDR3 length equals 13 residues. The V segment lost 5 bases and the J segment 7 bases; nucleotides outside the gene matches: 8. The DNA for the CDR3 is TGTGCCAGCAGCCCTGGGACTACCTGGGAGCAGTACTTC. Amino acids: CASSPGTTWEQYF. The variable domain in full, with the rest retrieved from reference TRBV11-2 and TRBJ2-7, is EAGVAQSPRYKIIEKRQSVAFWCNPISGHATLYWYQQILGQGPKLLIQFQNNGVVDDSQLPKDRFSAERLKGVDSTLKIQPAKLEDSAVYLCASSPGTTWEQYFGPGTRLTVT.

CDR3 residues: CASSLLAGGPSTDTQYF. The CDR3 DNA sequence: TGTGCCAGCTCACTTCTAGCGGGAGGGCCTAGCACAGATACGCAGTATTTT. This sequence joins TRBV18 and TRBJ2-3, with 12 bases that match TRBD2. The CDR3 length is 17 residues. V trimming: 4 bases; J trimming: 0 bases; junction bases outside the gene matches: 5. CDR1 and CDR2 (germline): KGHSH, LQKENI.

In this sample, this clone turned up a few times. The CDR3 reads CASSALRAGYEQYF. The CDR3 DNA sequence: TGTGCCAGCAGCGCCCTTAGAGCGGGCTACGAGCAGTACTTC. V is TRBV9 and J is TRBJ2-7, with TRBD2 as a possible D gene (6 bases). The CDR3 is 14 amino acids. Trimming removed 3 bases at V and 3 bases at J, with 13 bases between. Germline V gene sequence: CDR1 SGDLS, CDR2 YYNGEE.

The J gene is TRBJ2-1, the V gene TRBV4-2; tentative D call: TRBD2 (6 bases). V was shortened by 1 base and J by 3 bases, with 10 bases between the two germline ends. Germline CDR1 is LGHNA and CDR2 is YNFKEQ. The CDR3 length is 15 residues. The DNA for the CDR3 is TGTGCCAGCAGCCAAGTCGCTAGCGACTACAATGAGCAGTTCTTC. Amino acids: CASSQVASDYNEQFF.

The CDR3 DNA follows: TGTGCCAGCAGCTCCTCCGGGGCCCACCATCAGCCCCAGCATTTT. Translation gives CASSSSGAHHQPQHF. V gene TRBV7-2 combines with J gene TRBJ1-5, with a possible D match to TRBD1 (5 bases). Germline lookup yields CDR1 SGHTA and CDR2 FQGNSA. This CDR3 spans 15 amino acids. V was shortened by 4 bases and J by 5 bases, with 15 bases between the two germline ends.

This clone was counted ten times or more. The same CDR3 is also encoded by other DNA sequences in this sample. The J gene is TRBJ2-5, the V gene TRBV11-3; possibly TRBD2 for D (6 bases). The CDR3 is made up of 16 amino acids. Germline V CDR1 and CDR2: SGHNT, YENEEA. Trimming took off 1 base at V and 1 base at J, with 13 bases between the two ends. For the CDR3, the DNA is TGTGCCAGCAGCTTAGGGGCCGGGACTCCCCAAGAGACCCAGTACTTC. As protein: CASSLGAGTPQETQYF. Drawing the rest from reference TRBV11-3 and TRBJ2-5, the complete variable domain is EAGVVQSPRYKIIEKKQPVAFWCNPISGHNTLYWYLQNLGQGPELLIRYENEEAVDDSQLPKDRFSAERLKGVDSTLKIQPAELGDSAVYLCASSLGAGTPQETQYFGPGTRLLVL.

This chain joins TRBV5-4 and TRBJ2-1; the D gene is possibly TRBD2 (6 bases). CDR1 SGHNT and CDR2 YYREEE come from the germline V gene (reference sequence). With 0 bases removed from V and 3 bases from J, the gap between germline ends came to 13 bases. This CDR3 contains 16 residues. CDR3 coding DNA: TGTGCCAGCAGCTTGGAGGTAGTTAGCGGCTACAATGAGCAGTTCTTC. Amino acids: CASSLEVVSGYNEQFF.

The rearrangement links TRBV5-1 to TRBJ1-2; TRBD1 is a possible D gene (5 bases). CDR1 and CDR2 (germline): SGHRS, YFSETQ. This CDR3 has 12 amino acids. Trimming left V 5 bases short and J 4 bases short, with 9 bases between. The CDR3 loop reads CASREGPYGYTF. The CDR3, as DNA: TGCGCCAGCAGGGAGGGGCCCTATGGCTACACCTTC.

This chain links TRBV6-4 with TRBJ2-3, with TRBD2 matching over 12 bases. Trimming at V came to 5 bases and at J to 2 bases, leaving 5 bases not matched to a gene. From germline, CDR1 is MRHNA and CDR2 SNTAGT. The CDR3 runs 16 residues. Written as DNA, the CDR3 is TGTGCCAGCAGTTTGACTAGCGGGGGCCCCACAGATACGCAGTATTTT. It yields the protein CASSLTSGGPTDTQYF.

The chain is built from TRBV30 and TRBJ2-5; D is unclear. Germline CDR1 GTSNPN, CDR2 SVGIG (reference sequence). The V end lost 0 bases, the J end lost 1 base, and 15 bases lay between the germline ends. The CDR3 is 16 residues long. CDR3 amino acids: CAWSVRRVVGQETQYF. In DNA form, the CDR3 reads TGTGCCTGGAGTGTACGTCGGGTGGTAGGCCAAGAGACCCAGTACTTC.

The genes are TRBV10-3 and TRBJ2-7, with TRBD1 identical over 7 bases. CDR3 length equals 13 residues. The germline V gene encodes CDR1 ENHRY and CDR2 SYGVKD. The junction had 3 bases not matched to a gene; V was cut back by 4 bases and J by 3 bases. In nucleotides, the CDR3 is TGTGCCATCAGTGGACAGGGAATCTACGAGCAGTACTTC. Amino acid sequence: CAISGQGIYEQYF.

This chain joins TRBV13 and TRBJ2-3; 8 bases are shared with TRBD1. Germline V lookup: CDR1 PRHDT, CDR2 FYEKMQ (reference sequence). With 5 bases clipped from V and 1 base from J, the junction kept 11 bases outside the gene matches. The CDR3 sequence is 17 residues long. The CDR3 here is CASSQHGAGGGTDTQYF. The CDR3 DNA reads TGTGCCAGCAGCCAACATGGGGCAGGGGGCGGCACAGATACGCAGTATTTT.

V gene TRBV5-8 combines with J gene TRBJ2-2, with a tentative D call TRBD1 (6 bases). CDR3 size: 15 residues. The germline CDR1 and CDR2 sequences are SGHTS and YDEGEE. The V and J ends lost 3 bases and 1 base respectively, with 10 bases between them. In DNA, the CDR3 is TGTGCCAGCAGCTACAGGGTCCGGAACACCGGGGAGCTGTTTTTT. This translates into CASSYRVRNTGELFF.

This chain joins TRBV27 and TRBJ2-1; 7 bases align to TRBD2. Per the germline V gene, CDR1 is MNHEY and CDR2 is SMNVEV (reference sequence). Trimming at V came to 6 bases and at J to 8 bases, leaving 1 base not matched to a gene. The CDR3 sequence is 11 residues long. CDR3 in amino acids: CASRGGDEQFF. The CDR3 region has the DNA TGTGCCAGCAGGGGGGGGGATGAGCAGTTCTTC.

This sequence joins TRBV7-2 and TRBJ1-1; D might be TRBD1 (6 bases). Germline V gives CDR1 SGHTA, CDR2 FQGNSA. The CDR3 is 13 amino acids. The ends were cut back, 7 bases at V and 4 bases at J, with 13 bases in the middle. The CDR3 nucleotides read TGTGCCAGCATGGGGGGGCGCAGCACTGAAGCTTTCTTT. Translating it yields CASMGGRSTEAFF.

This chain connects TRBV15 to TRBJ2-2; D is ambiguous. Germline V gives CDR1 LNHNV, CDR2 YYDKDF (reference sequence). The CDR3 extends over 14 amino acids. V was trimmed by 0 bases and J by 6 bases, leaving 8 bases between them. The CDR3 protein is CATSRDLSAGELFF. CDR3 nucleotide sequence: TGTGCCACCAGCAGAGATCTATCAGCCGGGGAGCTGTTTTTT.

The CDR3 nucleotides are TGTGCCAGCAGTGCAGGGGACAACCTTGGGAAGACCCAGTACTTC. Its translation: CASSAGDNLGKTQYF. This sequence joins TRBV6-1 and TRBJ2-5, with TRBD1 as a possible D gene (6 bases). Germline V gives CDR1 MNHNS, CDR2 SASEGT. The V end was cut by 4 bases, the J end by 6 bases, with 18 bases between. CDR3 length: 15 amino acids.

CDR3 DNA: TGTGCCAGCAGTTTCTTTTCCATGTCCCGGGACAGGACTGAAGCTTTCTTT. It yields the protein CASSFFSMSRDRTEAFF. The chain is built from TRBV28 and TRBJ1-1; 8 bases align to TRBD1. Germline V CDR1 and CDR2: MDHEN, SYDVKM. V dropped 3 bases and J dropped 5; count of bases not matched to a gene: 14. This CDR3 is built from 17 residues. The entire variable domain, with the rest obtained from reference TRBV28 and TRBJ1-1, is as follows: DVKVTQSSRYLVKRTGEKVFLECVQDMDHENMFWYRQDPGLGLRLIYFSYDVKMKEKGDIPEGYSVSREKKERFSLILESASTNQTSMYLCASSFFSMSRDRTEAFFGQGTRLTVV.

This chain links TRBV30 with TRBJ2-7; 9 bases map to TRBD1. CDR3 length: 12 amino acids. V shed 7 bases, J shed 1 base, and the junction held 2 bases outside the gene matches. Germline V gene lookup returns CDR1 GTSNPN and CDR2 SVGIG (reference sequence). The CDR3 DNA follows: TGTGCCTTCGGACAGGGGTCCTACGAGCAGTACTTC. It yields the protein CAFGQGSYEQYF. The variable domain in full, completed from reference TRBV30 and TRBJ2-7, reads SQTIHQWPATLVQPVGSPLSLECTVEGTSNPNLYWYRQAAGRGLQLLFYSVGIGQISSEVPQNLSASRPQDRQFILSSKKLLLSDSGFYLCAFGQGSYEQYFGPGTRLTVT.

The CDR3 protein is CAWSGGRARAGELFF. CDR3 sequence (DNA): TGTGCCTGGAGCGGCGGGAGGGCGCGGGCCGGGGAGCTGTTTTTT. J is TRBJ2-2 and V is TRBV30; TRBD2 agrees at 9 bases. J gave up 6 bases and V 3 bases, and 8 bases lay outside the gene matches. The length of the CDR3 is 15 residues. CDR1 GTSNPN and CDR2 SVGIG come from the germline V gene (reference sequence).

The rearrangement links TRBV19 to TRBJ2-6; D may match TRBD1 or TRBD2 (6 bases each). Germline CDR1 reads LNHDA; CDR2 reads SQIVND (reference sequence). Trimming left V 2 bases short and J 0 bases short, with 8 bases between. The CDR3 has 16 amino acids. The CDR3 spells CASSIWGASGANVLTF. CDR3 sequence (DNA): TGTGCCAGTAGTATATGGGGGGCCTCTGGGGCCAACGTCCTGACTTTC.

V and J are TRBV18 and TRBJ1-2, with D perhaps TRBD1 (6 bases). In germline, CDR1 is KGHSH, CDR2 LQKENI. With 3 bases removed from V and 3 bases from J, the gap between germline ends came to 17 bases. There are 16 residues in the CDR3. The CDR3 spells CASSPRRTETHYGYTF. In DNA, the CDR3 is TGTGCCAGCTCACCGAGGCGGACAGAGACTCACTATGGCTACACCTTC.

This clone was found once. J is TRBJ2-7 and V is TRBV9; D is unresolved. The CDR3 is made up of 14 amino acids. Germline values: CDR1 SGDLS, CDR2 YYNGEE. The V end was cut by 4 bases, the J end by 2 bases, with 13 bases between. CDR3: CASSPGLTAYEQYF. The CDR3 DNA follows: TGTGCCAGCAGCCCCGGCCTGACGGCCTACGAGCAGTACTTC.

This clone was seen a handful of times. The J gene is TRBJ1-1, the V gene TRBV29-1; D might be TRBD1 (6 bases). CDR3 size: 12 residues. Germline values: CDR1 SQVTM, CDR2 ANQGSEA. V was pared by 1 base and J by 11 bases, with 14 bases between. The CDR3 reads CSVEVSGAAAFF. The DNA for the CDR3 is TGCAGCGTTGAAGTCTCAGGGGCAGCTGCTTTCTTT.

The table lists this clone with a count of one. This chain links TRBV10-2 with TRBJ1-1, with 10 bases lining up with TRBD1. The CDR3 runs 13 residues. The germline CDR1 and CDR2 sequences are WSHSY and SAAADI. Germline trimming cut 8 bases from V and 4 bases from J; bases unmatched to any gene: 4. CDR3 sequence (DNA): TGCGCCAGCGGGTGGACAGGGGGCACTGAAGCTTTCTTT. Its protein is CASGWTGGTEAFF.